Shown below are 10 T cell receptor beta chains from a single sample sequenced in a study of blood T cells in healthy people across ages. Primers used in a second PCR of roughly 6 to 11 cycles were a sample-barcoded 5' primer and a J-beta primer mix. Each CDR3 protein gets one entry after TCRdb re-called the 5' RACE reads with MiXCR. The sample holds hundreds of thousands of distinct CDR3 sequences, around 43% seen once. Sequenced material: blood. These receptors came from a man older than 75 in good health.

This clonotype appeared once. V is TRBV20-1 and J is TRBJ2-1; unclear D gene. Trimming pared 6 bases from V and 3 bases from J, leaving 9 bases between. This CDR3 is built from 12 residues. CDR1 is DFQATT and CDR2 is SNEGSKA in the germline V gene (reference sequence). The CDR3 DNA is TGCAGTGCCGTCGACGGCTACAATGAGCAGTTCTTC. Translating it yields CSAVDGYNEQFF.

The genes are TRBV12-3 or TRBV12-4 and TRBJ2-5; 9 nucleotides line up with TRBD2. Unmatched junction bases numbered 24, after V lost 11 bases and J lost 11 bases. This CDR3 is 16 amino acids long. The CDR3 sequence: CADSLVPSGIYNEQYF. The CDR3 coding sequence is TGTGCCGACAGTTTAGTTCCTAGCGGGATATACAATGAGCAGTACTTC.

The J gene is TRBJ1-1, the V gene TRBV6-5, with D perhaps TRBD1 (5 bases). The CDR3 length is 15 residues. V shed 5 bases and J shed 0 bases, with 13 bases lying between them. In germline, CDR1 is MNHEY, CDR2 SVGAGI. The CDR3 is CASSQGRNLNTEAFF. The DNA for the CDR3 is TGTGCCAGCAGTCAGGGTCGCAATTTGAACACTGAAGCTTTCTTT.

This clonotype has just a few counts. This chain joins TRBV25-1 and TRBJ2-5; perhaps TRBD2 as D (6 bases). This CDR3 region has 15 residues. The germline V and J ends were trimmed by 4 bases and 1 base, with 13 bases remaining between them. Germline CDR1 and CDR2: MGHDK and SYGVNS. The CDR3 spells CASSGIGRSQETQYF. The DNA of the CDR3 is TGTGCCAGCAGTGGAATTGGGAGGTCCCAAGAGACCCAGTACTTC.

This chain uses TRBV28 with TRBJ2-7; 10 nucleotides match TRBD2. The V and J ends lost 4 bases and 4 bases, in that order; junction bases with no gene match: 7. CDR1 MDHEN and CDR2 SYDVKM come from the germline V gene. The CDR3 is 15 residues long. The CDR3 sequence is CASSSGASGSYEQYF. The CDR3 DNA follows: TGTGCCAGCAGTTCCGGGGCTAGCGGGAGTTACGAGCAGTACTTC.

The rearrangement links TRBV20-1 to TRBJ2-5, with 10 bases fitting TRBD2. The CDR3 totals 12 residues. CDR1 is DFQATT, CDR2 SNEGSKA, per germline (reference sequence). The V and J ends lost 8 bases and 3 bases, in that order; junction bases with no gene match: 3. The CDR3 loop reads CSTGLAEETQYF. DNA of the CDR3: TGCAGTACCGGACTAGCGGAAGAGACCCAGTACTTC.

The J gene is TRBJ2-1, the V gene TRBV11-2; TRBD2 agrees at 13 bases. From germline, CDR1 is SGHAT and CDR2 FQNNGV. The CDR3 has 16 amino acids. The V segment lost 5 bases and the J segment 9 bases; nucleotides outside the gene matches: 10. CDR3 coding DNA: TGTGCCAGCAGCCGAGATGGGACTAGCGGGATCAGTGAGCAGTTCTTC. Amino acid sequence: CASSRDGTSGISEQFF.

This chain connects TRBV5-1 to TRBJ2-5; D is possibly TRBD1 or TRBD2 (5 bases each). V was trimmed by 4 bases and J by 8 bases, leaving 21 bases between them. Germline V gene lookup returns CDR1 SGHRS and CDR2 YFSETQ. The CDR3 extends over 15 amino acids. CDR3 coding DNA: TGCGCCAGCAGCGACACAGGATCGAGGGGTGCAACCCAGTACTTC. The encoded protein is CASSDTGSRGATQYF.

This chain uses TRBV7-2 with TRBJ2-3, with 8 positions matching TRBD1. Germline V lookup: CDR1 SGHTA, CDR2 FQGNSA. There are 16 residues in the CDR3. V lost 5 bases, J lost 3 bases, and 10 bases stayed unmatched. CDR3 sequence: CASSTQGAGWTDTQYF. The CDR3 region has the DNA TGTGCCAGCAGCACCCAGGGGGCTGGGTGGACAGATACGCAGTATTTT.

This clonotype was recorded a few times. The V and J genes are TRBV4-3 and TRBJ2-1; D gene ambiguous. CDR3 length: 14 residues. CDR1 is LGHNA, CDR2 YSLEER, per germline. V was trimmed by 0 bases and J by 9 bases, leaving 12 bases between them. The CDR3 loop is CASSQDPPLGEQFF. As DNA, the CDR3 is TGCGCCAGCAGCCAAGATCCCCCGCTCGGTGAGCAGTTCTTC.